This T cell receptor beta chain was sequenced for a study of CD8 T cells in ankylosing spondylitis. Findings and limits, study-wide: A TCR beta motif of seven or eight highly homologous variants appeared characteristic of ankylosing spondylitis blood.

Libraries of TCR beta came from quantitative 5'-RACE with molecular barcodes. TCRdb analysed the 5' RACE reads with MiXCR anew, one entry per CDR3 protein. The sample consists of 300,000 to 400,000 distinct CDR3 sequences, about a fifth of them appearing once. Germline V lookup: CDR1 SQVTM, CDR2 ANQGSEA. V lost 4 bases to trimming and J lost 2 bases, with 10 bases between them. The CDR3 is 13 amino acids. This clonotype was counted only a few times. Antigen specificity is unknown. This rearrangement joins TRBV29-1 to TRBJ2-3, with a tentative D call TRBD2 (6 bases). The clonotype comes from a male donor with ankylosing spondylitis. The sequencing input was blood, either unsorted or a sorted T cell fraction (not recorded which). CDR3 sequence: CSVGGVVTDTQYF. The CDR3 nucleotides are TGCAGCGTTGGGGGGGTTGTCACAGATACGCAGTATTTT.